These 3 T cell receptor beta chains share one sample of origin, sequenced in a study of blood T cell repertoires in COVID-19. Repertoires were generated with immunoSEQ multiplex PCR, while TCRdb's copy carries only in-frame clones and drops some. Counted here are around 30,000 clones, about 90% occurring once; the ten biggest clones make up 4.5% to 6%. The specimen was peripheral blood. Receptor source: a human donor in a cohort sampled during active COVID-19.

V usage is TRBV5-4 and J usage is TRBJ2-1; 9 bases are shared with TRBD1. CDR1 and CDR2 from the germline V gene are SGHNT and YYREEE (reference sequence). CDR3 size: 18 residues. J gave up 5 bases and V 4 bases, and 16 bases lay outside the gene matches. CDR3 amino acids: CASSTTSRGQGINNEQFF. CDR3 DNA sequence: TGTGCCAGCAGCACCACCTCTAGGGGACAGGGAATTAACAATGAGCAGTTCTTC. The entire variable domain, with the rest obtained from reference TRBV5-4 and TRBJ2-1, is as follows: ETGVTQSPTHLIKTRGQQVTLRCSSQSGHNTVSWYQQALGQGPQFIFQYYREEENGRGNFPPRFSGLQFPNYSSELNVNALELDDSALYLCASSTTSRGQGINNEQFFGPGTRLTVL.

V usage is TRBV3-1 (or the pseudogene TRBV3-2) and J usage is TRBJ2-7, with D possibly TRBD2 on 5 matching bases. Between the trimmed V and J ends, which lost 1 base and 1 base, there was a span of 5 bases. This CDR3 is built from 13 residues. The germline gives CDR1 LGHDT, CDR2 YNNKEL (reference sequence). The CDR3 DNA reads TGTGCCAGCAGCCAAGGGACTTCCTACGAGCAGTACGTC. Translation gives CASSQGTSYEQYV.

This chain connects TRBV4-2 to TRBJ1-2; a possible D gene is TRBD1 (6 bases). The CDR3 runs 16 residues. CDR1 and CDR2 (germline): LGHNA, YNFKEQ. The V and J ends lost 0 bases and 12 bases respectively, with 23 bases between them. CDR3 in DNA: TGTGCCAGCAGCCAAGATGGAGTGGGGGCGGGAGTCTTCGACACCTTC. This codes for CASSQDGVGAGVFDTF.